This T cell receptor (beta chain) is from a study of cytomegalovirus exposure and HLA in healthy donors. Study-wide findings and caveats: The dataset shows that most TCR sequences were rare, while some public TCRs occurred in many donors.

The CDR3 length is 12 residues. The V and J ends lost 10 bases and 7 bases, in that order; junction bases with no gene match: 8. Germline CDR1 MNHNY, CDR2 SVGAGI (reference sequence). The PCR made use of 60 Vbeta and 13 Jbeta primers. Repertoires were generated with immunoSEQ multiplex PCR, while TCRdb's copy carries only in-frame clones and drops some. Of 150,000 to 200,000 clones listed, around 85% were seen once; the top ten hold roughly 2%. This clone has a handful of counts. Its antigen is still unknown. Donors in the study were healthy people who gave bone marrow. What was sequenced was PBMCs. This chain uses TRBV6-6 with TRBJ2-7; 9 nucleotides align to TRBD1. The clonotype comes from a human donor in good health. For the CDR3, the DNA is TGTGCCACTCAACAGGGGGCGTATGAGCAGTACTTC. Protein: CATQQGAYEQYF.